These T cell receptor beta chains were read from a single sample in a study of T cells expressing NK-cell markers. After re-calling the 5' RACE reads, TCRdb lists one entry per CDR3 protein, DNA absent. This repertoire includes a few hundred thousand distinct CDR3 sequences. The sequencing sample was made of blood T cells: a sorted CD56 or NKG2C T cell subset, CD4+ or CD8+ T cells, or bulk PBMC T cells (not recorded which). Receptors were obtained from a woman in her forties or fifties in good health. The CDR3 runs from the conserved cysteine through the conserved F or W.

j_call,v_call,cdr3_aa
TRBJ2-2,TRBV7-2,CASSLIYTGELFF
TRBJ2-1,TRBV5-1,CASSLSQGFLEQFF
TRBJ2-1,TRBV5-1,CASGVSYNEQFF
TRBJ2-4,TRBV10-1,CASSGGTGAVDIQYF
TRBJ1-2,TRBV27,CASSLQAVPNYGYTF
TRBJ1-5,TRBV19,CASMVSGGNQPQHF
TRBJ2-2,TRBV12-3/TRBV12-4,CASSFETSGELFF
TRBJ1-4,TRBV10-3,CAISAGSTEPNEKLFF
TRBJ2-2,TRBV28,CASSLIIGGFKNTGELFF
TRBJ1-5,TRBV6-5,CASSHRGLTDQPQHF
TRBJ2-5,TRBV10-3,CAISETGRPETQYF
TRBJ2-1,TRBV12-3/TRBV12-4,CASSPIGAGISSYNEQFF
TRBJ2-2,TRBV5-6,CASSFGLTRLNTGELFF
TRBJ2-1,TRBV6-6,CASRLAGGLVNEQFF
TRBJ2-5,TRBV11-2,CASSLVGGSRGETQYF
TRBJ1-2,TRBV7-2,CASSLGQKRGYTF
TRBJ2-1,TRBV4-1,CASSQDGFSYNEQFF
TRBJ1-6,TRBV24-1,CATSDRQGKDSPLHF
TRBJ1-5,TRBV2,CATRQGLNQPQHF
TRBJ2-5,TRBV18,CASSPRTGLSGETQYF
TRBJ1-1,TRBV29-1,CSVARVWNTEAFF
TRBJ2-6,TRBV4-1,CASSQEGRSSGANVLTF
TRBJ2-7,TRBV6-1,CASREAVGTYEQYF
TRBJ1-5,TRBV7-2,CASSLREYQPQHF
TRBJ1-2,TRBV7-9,CASSLAVPRAYYTF
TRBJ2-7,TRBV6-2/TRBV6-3,CASSYSITNPEQYF
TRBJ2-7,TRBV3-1,CASSQQSREQYF
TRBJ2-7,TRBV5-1,CASSFAQITYEQYF
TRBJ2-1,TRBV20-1,CSAPAGQGYGSEQFF
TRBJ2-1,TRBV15,CATSFPGTSLNVQFF
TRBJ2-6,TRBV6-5,CASSYSEIGANVLTF
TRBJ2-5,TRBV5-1,CASSLRGLGETQYF
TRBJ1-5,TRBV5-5,CASSLEGISNQPQHF
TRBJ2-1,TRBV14,CASSQQRERVNEQFF
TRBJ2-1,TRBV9,CASSVAAGSYNEQFF
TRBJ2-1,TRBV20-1,CSAGGEGSYNEQFF
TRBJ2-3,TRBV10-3,CAISRTDTQYF
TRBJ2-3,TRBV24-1,CATSEPAAGEMDTQYF
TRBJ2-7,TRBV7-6,CASSLLGGVKAGNYEQYF
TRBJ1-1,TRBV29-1,CSGRQLSYTEAFF
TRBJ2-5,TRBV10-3,CAMSRGDRVPETQYF
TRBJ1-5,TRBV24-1,CATSDSWGHSNQPQHF
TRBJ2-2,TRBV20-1,CSARELAGDLGELFF
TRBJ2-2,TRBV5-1,CASSRGPAGDFGELFF
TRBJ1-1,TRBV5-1,CASSLSTGNTEAFF
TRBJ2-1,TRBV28,CAVASGRAFEQFF
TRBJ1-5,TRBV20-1,CSARSTPEQGSNQPQHF
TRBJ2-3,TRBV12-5,CASGLAPLGTSGAHTDTQYF
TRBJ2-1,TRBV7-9,CASSLDDWGEQFF
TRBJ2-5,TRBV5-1,CASRGSITQETQYF
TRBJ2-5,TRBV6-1,CASRDLAGGSETQYF
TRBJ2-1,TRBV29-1,CSVGGTDSSYNEQFF
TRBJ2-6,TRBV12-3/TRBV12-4,CASSLMSGDGANVLTF
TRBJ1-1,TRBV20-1,CSAPDRGSGLTEAFF
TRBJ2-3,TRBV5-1,CASSPGTSGYTQYF